This record covers a single TCR beta chain. These data are taken from a study of control samples from healthy donors and cancer patients. Measured with immunoSEQ multiplex PCR; TCRdb has only the in-frame clones, and not every one. This sample has about 120,000 clones, with roughly 90% found just once. The specimen sequenced was blood. The sequence derives from a man in his fifties or sixties in good health.

CDR3: CATSGMGQKETQYF. The CDR3 DNA is TGTGCCACCAGCGGAATGGGACAGAAAGAGACCCAGTACTTC. This chain uses TRBV15 with TRBJ2-5; 7 bases align to TRBD1. The CDR3 contains 14 residues. Unmatched junction bases numbered 6, after V lost 5 bases and J lost 3 bases. Germline V lookup: CDR1 LNHNV, CDR2 YYDKDF (reference sequence).